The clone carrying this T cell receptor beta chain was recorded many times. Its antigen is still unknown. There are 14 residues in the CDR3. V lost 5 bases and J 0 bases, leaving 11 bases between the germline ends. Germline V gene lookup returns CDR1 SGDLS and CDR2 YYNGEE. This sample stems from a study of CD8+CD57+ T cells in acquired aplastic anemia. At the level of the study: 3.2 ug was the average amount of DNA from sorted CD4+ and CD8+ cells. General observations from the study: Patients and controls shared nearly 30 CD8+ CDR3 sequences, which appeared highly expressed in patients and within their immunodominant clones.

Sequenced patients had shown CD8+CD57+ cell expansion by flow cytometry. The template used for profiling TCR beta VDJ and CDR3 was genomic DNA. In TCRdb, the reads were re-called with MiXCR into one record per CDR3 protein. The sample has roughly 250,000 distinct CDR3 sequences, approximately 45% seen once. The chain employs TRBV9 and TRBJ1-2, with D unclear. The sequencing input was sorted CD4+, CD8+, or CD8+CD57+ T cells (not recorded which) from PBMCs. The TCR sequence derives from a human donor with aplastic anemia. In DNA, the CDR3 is TGTGCCAGCAGGCCCTCAGAAACTAACTATGGCTACACCTTC. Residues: CASRPSETNYGYTF.